This T cell receptor (beta chain) came from a study of Ad26.COV2.S vaccination and SARS-CoV-2 variants. Overall study context: By the intramuscular route, Ad26.COV2.S was given once, or twice 56 days apart. General observations from the study: Spike-specific CD8+ and CD4+ T cell responses reportedly showed substantial breadth after vaccination.

Trimming removed 5 bases from V and 2 bases from J, with 12 bases in between. Germline V gene data show CDR1 as LGHDT and CDR2 as YNNKEL (reference sequence). The CDR3 extends over 14 amino acids. Libraries were prepared by immunoSEQ multiplex PCR; TCRdb keeps only in-frame clonotypes and omits some of them. The sample yields 430,000 or so clones, about nine tenths seen once. Indicated treatment: about 20 received Ad26.COV2.S at low or high dose, single or two shots; about 5 received placebo; per-sample allocation not given. Specimens were obtained on day 63 following the first vaccine or placebo injection. Remarks on this clone: Its antigen is not identified.

The specimen comprised peripheral blood, sampled in a trial of Ad26.COV2.S vaccine versus placebo. This receptor was taken from a person aged 18-65 years who received the Ad26.COV2.S COVID-19 vaccine or a placebo. The rearrangement links TRBV3-1 (or the pseudogene TRBV3-2) to TRBJ2-5, with D perhaps TRBD2 (6 bases). CDR3 sequence: CASSGGTAQETQYF. CDR3 nucleotide sequence: TGTGCCAGCAGCGGCGGGACGGCGCAAGAGACCCAGTACTTC.